Each of the 8 T cell receptor beta chains below was sequenced from the same sample in a study of cytomegalovirus exposure and HLA in healthy donors. This table comes from immunoSEQ multiplex PCR, and its TCRdb copy is limited to in-frame clones, with some not included. The data show under 300,000 clones, with around 90% seen just once and less than 0.4% held by the top ten. Material for sequencing was PBMCs. These receptors were taken from a woman between 18 and 29 years old in good health and CMV-seronegative.

This chain links TRBV6-5 with TRBJ2-3; the match to TRBD1 covers 9 bases. This CDR3 has 14 amino acids. CDR1 MNHEY and CDR2 SVGAGI come from the germline V gene. The V segment lost 6 bases and the J segment 5 bases; nucleotides outside the gene matches: 6. CDR3 in DNA: TGTGCCAGCAGGCTACAGGGGGCATTAGATACGCAGTATTTT. Translated, it gives CASRLQGALDTQYF.

J is TRBJ1-4 and V is TRBV6-5; TRBD1 is a possible D gene (6 bases). Trimming took off 0 bases at V and 5 bases at J, with 7 bases between the two ends. CDR1 is MNHEY, CDR2 SVGAGI, per germline. CDR3 length: 14 residues. CDR3 sequence: CASSYSQGNEKLFF. The CDR3 nucleotides read TGTGCCAGCAGTTACTCCCAGGGGAATGAAAAACTGTTTTTT.

The V call is TRBV6-1, the J call TRBJ2-4, with D unresolved. Trimming left V 2 bases short and J 0 bases short, with 11 bases between. The CDR3 runs to 16 residues. CDR1 and CDR2 from the germline V gene are MNHNS and SASEGT. In nucleotides, the CDR3 is TGTGCCAGCAGTGAAAGGCAGGTTCTAGCCAAAAACATTCAGTACTTC. Protein sequence: CASSERQVLAKNIQYF.

The genes are TRBV6-4 and TRBJ2-3; tentative D call: TRBD2 (6 bases). Between the trimmed V and J ends, which lost 0 bases and 2 bases, there was a span of 9 bases. The germline gives CDR1 MRHNA, CDR2 SNTAGT. The length of the CDR3 is 15 residues. In DNA form, the CDR3 reads TGTGCCAGCAGTGACTCTCCTAGCGCCACAGATACGCAGTATTTT. This encodes CASSDSPSATDTQYF.

The DNA for the CDR3 is TGTGCCAGCAGCTTCTCCGGGACAGGAAACGAGCAGTACTTC. It codes for CASSFSGTGNEQYF. The rearrangement uses TRBV5-6 and TRBJ2-7, with 8 bases that match TRBD1. Trimming took 2 bases from V and 5 from J; bases not matched to a gene: 6. There are 14 residues in the CDR3. Germline CDR1 is SGHDT and CDR2 is YYEEEE.

V usage is TRBV28 and J usage is TRBJ2-1, with D hard to call. This CDR3 comprises 12 residues. Germline V CDR1 and CDR2: MDHEN, SYDVKM. Trimming took 2 bases from V and 7 from J, leaving 6 bases between them. As DNA, the CDR3 is TGTGCCAGCAGTTTAAACAGAAATGAGCAGTTCTTC. It specifies CASSLNRNEQFF.

The chain uses TRBV6-1 and TRBJ2-3; 10 positions match TRBD2. The length of the CDR3 is 15 residues. Germline-derived CDR1 and CDR2 are MNHNS and SASEGT. With 2 bases clipped from V and 5 bases from J, the junction kept 4 bases outside the gene matches. Written as DNA, the CDR3 is TGTGCCAGCAGTGAAAGGAGCGGGGGGGGAGATACGCAGTATTTT. This sequence encodes CASSERSGGGDTQYF.

The V gene is TRBV11-3, the J gene TRBJ2-2; D is perhaps TRBD2 (5 bases). V was trimmed by 0 bases and J by 6 bases, leaving 14 bases between them. The CDR3 is made up of 16 amino acids. Germline CDR1 SGHNT, CDR2 YENEEA. The CDR3, as DNA: TGTGCCAGCAGCTTAGATAGAGCCAGGAGGTCCGGGGAGCTGTTTTTT. Its protein product is CASSLDRARRSGELFF.